Listed below are T cell receptor beta chains from one sample, sequenced in a study of regulatory dendritic cells for organ transplantation. These receptors have no identified antigens. The protocol was immunoSEQ multiplex PCR, while the TCRdb copy is restricted to in-frame clones and leaves out a portion. The sample shows under 15,000 clones, 74% of them seen only once. Sequencing used naive CD4+ T cells from blood cultured with regulatory dendritic cells. The receptors derive from a human donor in good health. Each CDR3 is given with its conserved first and last residue. A D gene is named only where the DNA matches it firmly. Not all rows give a size; the values are once, few, many and, for expanded clones, a class.

clone size	D gene	V gene	J gene	CDR3 length	CDR3 DNA	CDR3 protein
-	TRBD1	TRBV6-6	TRBJ2-3	16	TGTGCCAGCAGTTCCACTCGGACAGGGGGCACAGATACGCAGTATTTT	CASSSTRTGGTDTQYF
-	-	TRBV2	TRBJ2-6	13	TGTGCCAGCAGCCCCCTTGGGGCCAACGTCCTGACTTTC	CASSPLGANVLTF
-	TRBD2	TRBV4-1	TRBJ2-3	16	TGCGCCAGCAGCCCTACGACTAGCGGGGGAACAGATACGCAGTATTTT	CASSPTTSGGTDTQYF
-	TRBD1	TRBV19	TRBJ1-2	14	TGTGCCAGTAGTCCGGACAGGGGGCTGTATGGCTACACCTTC	CASSPDRGLYGYTF
-	-	TRBV6-5	TRBJ1-1	14	TGTGCCAGCAGCCGATTAACAAAAACAACTGAAGCTTTCTTT	CASSRLTKTTEAFF
-	TRBD2	TRBV9	TRBJ2-3	16	TGTGCCAGCAGCCCTAGGACTAGCGGGGTCACAGATACGCAGTATTTT	CASSPRTSGVTDTQYF
-	TRBD1	TRBV5-1	TRBJ1-1	15	TGCGCCAGCAGCCCCCGGACAGGGATGAACACTGAAGCTTTCTTT	CASSPRTGMNTEAFF
-	-	TRBV19	TRBJ2-3	14	TGTGCCAGTAGTAGTGGCAGGGAGGAAGATACGCAGTATTTT	CASSSGREEDTQYF
few	TRBD2	TRBV14	TRBJ2-5	12	TGTGCCAGCGGGGGGGGCCAAGAGACCCAGTACTTC	CASGGGQETQYF
-	-	TRBV2	TRBJ2-2	15	TGTGCCAGCAGTCCCTTAGCCCCGAACACCGGGGAGCTGTTTTTT	CASSPLAPNTGELFF
-	TRBD1	TRBV6-4	TRBJ2-3	15	TGTGCCAGCAGTGAGACAGGGGGGGGCACAGATACGCAGTATTTT	CASSETGGGTDTQYF
-	-	TRBV2	TRBJ2-2	14	TGTGCCAGCAGCAAACTAGCTACTACCGGGGAGCTGTTTTTT	CASSKLATTGELFF
-	TRBD1	TRBV19	TRBJ1-2	15	TGTGCCAGTAGTCCTACAGGGGGCGTCAACTATGGCTACACCTTC	CASSPTGGVNYGYTF
-	TRBD2	TRBV6-5	TRBJ2-5	15	TGTGCCAGCAGTTACTCGAGGCGGGGACTAGAGCCCCAGTACTTC	CASSYSRRGLEPQYF
-	-	TRBV9	TRBJ1-2	19	TGTGCCAGCAGCACCCCGGGGAGGGTAGGGCAGACTCTGAACTATGGCTACACCTTC	CASSTPGRVGQTLNYGYTF
few	-	TRBV2	TRBJ1-5	13	TGTGCCAGCGGGGTAGGGGCGGATCAGCCCCAGCATTTT	CASGVGADQPQHF
-	-	TRBV4-2	TRBJ1-2	15	TGTGCCAGCAGCCAAGCGAGGGAGGGGCACTATGGCTACACCTTC	CASSQAREGHYGYTF